This record covers a single T cell receptor beta chain. Its target is unknown. This specimen belongs to a study of cytomegalovirus exposure and HLA in healthy donors. Study results and limitations: Trimming of TCR beta V- and J-genes showed a link, identified in a later analysis, to a missense DCLRE1C variant. The HLA-A and HLA-B alleles of most subjects were reportedly predicted accurately from TCR beta sequences. In vitro testing confirmed a few CMV-associated chains as specific for CMV antigens. A later analysis linked some 17,000 TCR beta sequences to HLA alleles at 0.05 false discovery rate.

Between the trimmed V and J ends, which lost 5 bases and 6 bases, there was a span of 10 bases. CDR3 length: 12 amino acids. Germline V gene data show CDR1 as SQVTM and CDR2 as ANQGSEA. In the PCR, 60 Vbeta and 13 Jbeta primers were used. The method was immunoSEQ multiplex PCR; TCRdb's version includes in-frame clones alone and lacks a portion of them. The sample records 99,000 or so clones, around 72% being singletons. Sequenced input: PBMCs. V is TRBV29-1 and J is TRBJ2-2, with D maybe TRBD2 (6 bases). The sequence was obtained from a male donor in good health and CMV-seronegative. The CDR3 nucleotides read TGCAGCGTTCGGAGGGATTCCGGGGAGCTGTTTTTT. Translation: CSVRRDSGELFF.